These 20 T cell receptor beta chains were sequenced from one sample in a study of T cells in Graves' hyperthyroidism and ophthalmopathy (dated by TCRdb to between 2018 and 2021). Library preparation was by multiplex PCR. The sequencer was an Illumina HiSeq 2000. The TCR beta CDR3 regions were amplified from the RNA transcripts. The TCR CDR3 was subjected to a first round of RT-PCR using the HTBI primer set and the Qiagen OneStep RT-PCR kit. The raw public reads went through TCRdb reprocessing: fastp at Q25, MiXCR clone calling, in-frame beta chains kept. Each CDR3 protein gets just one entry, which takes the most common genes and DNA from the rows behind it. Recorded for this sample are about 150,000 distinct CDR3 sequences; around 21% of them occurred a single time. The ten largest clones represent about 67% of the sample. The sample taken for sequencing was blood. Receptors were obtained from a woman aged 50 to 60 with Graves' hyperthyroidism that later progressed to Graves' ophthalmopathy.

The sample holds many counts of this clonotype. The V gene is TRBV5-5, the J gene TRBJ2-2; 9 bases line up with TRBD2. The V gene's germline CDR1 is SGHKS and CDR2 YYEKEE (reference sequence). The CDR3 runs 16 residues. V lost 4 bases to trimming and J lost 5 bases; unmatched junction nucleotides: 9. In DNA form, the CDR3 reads TGTGCCAGCAGCAGCGGGGGGACCGCGGTTACCGGGGAGCTGTTTTTT. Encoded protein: CASSSGGTAVTGELFF.

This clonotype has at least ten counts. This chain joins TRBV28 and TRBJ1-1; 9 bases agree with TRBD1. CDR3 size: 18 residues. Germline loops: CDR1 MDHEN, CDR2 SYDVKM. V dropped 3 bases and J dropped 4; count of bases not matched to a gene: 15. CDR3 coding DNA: TGTGCCAGCAGTTTCCTGTCCCCGACAGGGGGAAGTAGCACTGAAGCTTTCTTT. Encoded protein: CASSFLSPTGGSSTEAFF.

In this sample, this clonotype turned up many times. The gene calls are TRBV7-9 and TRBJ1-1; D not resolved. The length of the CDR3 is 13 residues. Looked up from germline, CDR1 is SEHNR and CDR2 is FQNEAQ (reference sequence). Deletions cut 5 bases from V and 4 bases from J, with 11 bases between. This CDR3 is CASSLEGGTEAFF. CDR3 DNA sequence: TGTGCCAGCAGCCTAGAAGGCGGCACTGAAGCTTTCTTT.

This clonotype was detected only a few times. The CDR3 spells CSVEGGANYGYTF. In DNA form, the CDR3 reads TGCAGCGTTGAGGGGGGAGCTAACTATGGCTACACCTTC. The chain has TRBV29-1 and TRBJ1-2, with TRBD1 as a possible D gene (5 bases). The germline V gene has CDR1 SQVTM and CDR2 ANQGSEA. V lost 3 bases and J 0 bases, leaving 8 bases between the germline ends. The CDR3 has 13 residues.

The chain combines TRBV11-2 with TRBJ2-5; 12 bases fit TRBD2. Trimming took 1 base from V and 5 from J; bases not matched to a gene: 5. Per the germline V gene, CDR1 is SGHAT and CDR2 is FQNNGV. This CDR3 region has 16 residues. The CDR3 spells CASSLASGRGGETQYF. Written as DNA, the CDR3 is TGTGCCAGCAGCTTAGCTAGCGGGAGGGGTGGTGAGACCCAGTACTTC. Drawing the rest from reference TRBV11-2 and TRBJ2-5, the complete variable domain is EAGVAQSPRYKIIEKRQSVAFWCNPISGHATLYWYQQILGQGPKLLIQFQNNGVVDDSQLPKDRFSAERLKGVDSTLKIQPAKLEDSAVYLCASSLASGRGGETQYFGPGTRLLVL.

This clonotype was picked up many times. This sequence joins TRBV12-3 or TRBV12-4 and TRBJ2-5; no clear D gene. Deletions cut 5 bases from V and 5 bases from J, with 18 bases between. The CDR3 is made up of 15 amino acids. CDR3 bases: TGTGCCAGCAGTCTCCGACGAGACATTGGGGAGACCCAGTACTTC. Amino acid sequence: CASSLRRDIGETQYF.

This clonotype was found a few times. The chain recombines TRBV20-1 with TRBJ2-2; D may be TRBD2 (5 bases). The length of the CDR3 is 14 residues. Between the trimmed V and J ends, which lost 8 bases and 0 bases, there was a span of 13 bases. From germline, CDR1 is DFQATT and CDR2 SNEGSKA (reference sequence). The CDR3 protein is CSLKQRPNTGELFF. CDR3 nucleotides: TGCAGTCTTAAACAGCGGCCGAACACCGGGGAGCTGTTTTTT.

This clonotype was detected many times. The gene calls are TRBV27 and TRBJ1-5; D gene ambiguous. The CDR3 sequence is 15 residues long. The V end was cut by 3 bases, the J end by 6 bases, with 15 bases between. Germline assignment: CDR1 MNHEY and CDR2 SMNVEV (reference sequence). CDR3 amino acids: CASSFRRGVGQPQHF. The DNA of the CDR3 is TGTGCCAGCAGTTTTCGGCGCGGGGTTGGTCAGCCCCAGCATTTT.

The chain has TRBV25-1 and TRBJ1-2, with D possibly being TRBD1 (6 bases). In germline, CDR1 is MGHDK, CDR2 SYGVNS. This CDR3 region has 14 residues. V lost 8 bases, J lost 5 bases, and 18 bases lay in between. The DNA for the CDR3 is TGTGCCAGCCACCAGGGGAAGGGGCCGTATGGCTACACCTTC. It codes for CASHQGKGPYGYTF.

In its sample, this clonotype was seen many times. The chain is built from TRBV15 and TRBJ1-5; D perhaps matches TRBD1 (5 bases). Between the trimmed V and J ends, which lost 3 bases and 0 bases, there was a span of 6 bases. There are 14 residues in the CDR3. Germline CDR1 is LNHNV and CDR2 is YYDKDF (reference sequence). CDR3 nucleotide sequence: TGTGCCACCAGCAGCGGGGCTAGCAATCAGCCCCAGCATTTT. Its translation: CATSSGASNQPQHF.

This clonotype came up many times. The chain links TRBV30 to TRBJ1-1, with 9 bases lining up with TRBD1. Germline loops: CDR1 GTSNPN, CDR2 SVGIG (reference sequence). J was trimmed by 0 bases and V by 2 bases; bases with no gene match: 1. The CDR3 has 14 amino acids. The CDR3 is CAWSTGGLNTEAFF. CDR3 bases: TGTGCCTGGAGTACAGGGGGCTTGAACACTGAAGCTTTCTTT.

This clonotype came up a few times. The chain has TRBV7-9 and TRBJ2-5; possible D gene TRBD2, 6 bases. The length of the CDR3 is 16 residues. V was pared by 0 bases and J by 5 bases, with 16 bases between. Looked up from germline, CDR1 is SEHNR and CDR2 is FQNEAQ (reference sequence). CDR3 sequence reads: CASSLASGLGLETQYF. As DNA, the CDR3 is TGTGCCAGCAGCTTAGCTAGCGGCTTAGGGTTGGAGACCCAGTACTTC.

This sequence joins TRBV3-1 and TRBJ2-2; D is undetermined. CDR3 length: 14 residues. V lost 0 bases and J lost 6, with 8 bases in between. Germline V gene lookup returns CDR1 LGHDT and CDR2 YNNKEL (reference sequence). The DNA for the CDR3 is TGTGCCAGCAGCCAAGATGGATTGGCCGGGGAGCTGTTTTTT. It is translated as CASSQDGLAGELFF.

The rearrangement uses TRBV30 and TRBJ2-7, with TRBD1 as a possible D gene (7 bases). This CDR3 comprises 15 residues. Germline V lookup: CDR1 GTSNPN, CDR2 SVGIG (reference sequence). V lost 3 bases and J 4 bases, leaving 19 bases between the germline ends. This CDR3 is CAWSQGGARMYEQYF. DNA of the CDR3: TGTGCCTGGAGCCAGGGGGGAGCGAGGATGTACGAGCAGTACTTC.

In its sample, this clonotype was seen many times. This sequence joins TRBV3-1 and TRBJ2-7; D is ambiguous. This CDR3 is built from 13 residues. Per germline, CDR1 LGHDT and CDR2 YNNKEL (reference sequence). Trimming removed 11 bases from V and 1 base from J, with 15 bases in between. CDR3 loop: CASSRMGSYEQYF. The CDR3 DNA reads TGTGCCTCCTCCCGGATGGGATCCTACGAGCAGTACTTC.

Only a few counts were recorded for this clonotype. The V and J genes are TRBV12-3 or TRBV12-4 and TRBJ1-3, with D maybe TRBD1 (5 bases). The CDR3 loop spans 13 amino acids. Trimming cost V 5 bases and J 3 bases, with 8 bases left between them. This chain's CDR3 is CASSPGVGNTIYF. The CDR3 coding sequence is TGTGCCAGCAGTCCGGGGGTTGGAAACACCATATATTTT.

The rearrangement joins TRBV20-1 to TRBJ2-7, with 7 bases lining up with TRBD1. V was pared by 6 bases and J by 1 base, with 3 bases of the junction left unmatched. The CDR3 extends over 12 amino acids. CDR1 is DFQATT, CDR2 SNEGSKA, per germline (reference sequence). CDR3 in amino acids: CSAWDRSYEQYF. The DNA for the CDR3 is TGCAGTGCCTGGGACAGATCCTACGAGCAGTACTTC.

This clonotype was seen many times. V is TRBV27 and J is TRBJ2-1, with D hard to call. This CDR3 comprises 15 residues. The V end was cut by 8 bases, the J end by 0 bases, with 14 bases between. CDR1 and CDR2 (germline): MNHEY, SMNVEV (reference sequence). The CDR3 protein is CASLRRSSSYNEQFF. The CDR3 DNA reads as TGTGCCAGCTTAAGGCGGTCAAGCTCCTACAATGAGCAGTTCTTC.

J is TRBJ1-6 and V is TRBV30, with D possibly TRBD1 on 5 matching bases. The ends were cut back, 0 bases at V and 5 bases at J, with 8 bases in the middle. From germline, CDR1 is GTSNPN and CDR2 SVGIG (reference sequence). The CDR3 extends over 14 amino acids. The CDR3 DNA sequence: TGTGCCTGGAGTGTACCCAGGGATAATTCACCCCTCCACTTT. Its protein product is CAWSVPRDNSPLHF. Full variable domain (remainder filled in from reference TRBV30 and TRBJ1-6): SQTIHQWPATLVQPVGSPLSLECTVEGTSNPNLYWYRQAAGRGLQLLFYSVGIGQISSEVPQNLSASRPQDRQFILSSKKLLLSDSGFYLCAWSVPRDNSPLHFGNGTRLTVT.

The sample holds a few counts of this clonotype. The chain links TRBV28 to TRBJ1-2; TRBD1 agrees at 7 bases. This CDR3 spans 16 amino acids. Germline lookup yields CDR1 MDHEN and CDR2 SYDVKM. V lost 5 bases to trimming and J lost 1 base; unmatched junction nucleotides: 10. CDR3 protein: CASSPTGAGGNYGYTF. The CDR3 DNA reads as TGTGCCAGCAGTCCTACAGGGGCAGGGGGTAACTATGGCTACACCTTC.